This TCR beta chain was identified during a study of CD8 T cells in ankylosing spondylitis. This CDR3 has 14 residues. J gave up 8 bases and V 5 bases, and 5 bases lay outside the gene matches. This clonotype was observed at least ten times. Its specificity is not known. Study-level results: According to the report, clones linked to the disease were significantly enriched in matched synovial fluid samples taken from ankylosing spondylitis patients. Roughly 8 highly homologous variants made up a TCR beta motif, and this motif appeared characteristic of ankylosing spondylitis blood.

From the 5' RACE reads, TCRdb called clonotypes with MiXCR, one entry per CDR3 protein. The sample carries 130,000 or so distinct CDR3 sequences, more than 6.5% recorded once. The clonotype was recovered from a male donor with ankylosing spondylitis or in good health (not recorded which). This chain connects TRBV12-3 or TRBV12-4 to TRBJ1-6; 8 bases are shared with TRBD1. The sequenced material came from blood, either unsorted or a sorted T cell fraction (not recorded which). This CDR3 is CASSPRGRDSPLHF. As DNA, the CDR3 is TGTGCCAGCAGTCCCAGGGGGCGAGATTCACCCCTCCACTTT.